This T cell receptor beta chain was identified during a study of cytomegalovirus exposure and HLA in healthy donors. Clones were read by immunoSEQ multiplex PCR, and TCRdb kept only the in-frame ones, dropping some. The table lists about 200,000 clones, approximately 85% of them singletons, with over 1.1% in the top ten. CDR1 SGHRS and CDR2 YFSETQ come from the germline V gene. The CDR3 sequence is 14 residues long. The V end lost 0 bases, the J end lost 10 bases, and 14 bases lay between the germline ends. As to this clone: Its target is unknown.

Findings of the study overall: The study designated fewer than 200 TCR beta chains cytomegalovirus-associated. Specificity for CMV antigens was confirmed in vitro for a few of the CMV-associated chains.

The receptor comes from a woman aged 18-29 years in good health and CMV-seronegative. Sequenced: PBMCs. V is TRBV5-1 and J is TRBJ2-1, with D possibly matching TRBD1 (5 bases). CDR3 in DNA: TGCGCCAGCAGCTTGGTTTTCGTCAGGGAAGAGCAGTTCTTC. This gives the protein CASSLVFVREEQFF.